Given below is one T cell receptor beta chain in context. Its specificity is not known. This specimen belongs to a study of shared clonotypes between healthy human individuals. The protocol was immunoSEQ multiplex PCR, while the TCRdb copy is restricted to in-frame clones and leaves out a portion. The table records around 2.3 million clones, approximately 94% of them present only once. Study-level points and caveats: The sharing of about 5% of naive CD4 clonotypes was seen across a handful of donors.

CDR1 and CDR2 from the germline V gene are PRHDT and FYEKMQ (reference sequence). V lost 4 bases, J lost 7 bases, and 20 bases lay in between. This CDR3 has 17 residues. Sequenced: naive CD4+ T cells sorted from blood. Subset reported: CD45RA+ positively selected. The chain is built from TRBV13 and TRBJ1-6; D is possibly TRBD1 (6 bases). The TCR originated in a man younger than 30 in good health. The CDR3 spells CASSSATPTGGNSPLHF. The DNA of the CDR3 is TGTGCCAGCAGCTCGGCAACCCCGACAGGTGGGAATTCACCCCTCCACTTT.